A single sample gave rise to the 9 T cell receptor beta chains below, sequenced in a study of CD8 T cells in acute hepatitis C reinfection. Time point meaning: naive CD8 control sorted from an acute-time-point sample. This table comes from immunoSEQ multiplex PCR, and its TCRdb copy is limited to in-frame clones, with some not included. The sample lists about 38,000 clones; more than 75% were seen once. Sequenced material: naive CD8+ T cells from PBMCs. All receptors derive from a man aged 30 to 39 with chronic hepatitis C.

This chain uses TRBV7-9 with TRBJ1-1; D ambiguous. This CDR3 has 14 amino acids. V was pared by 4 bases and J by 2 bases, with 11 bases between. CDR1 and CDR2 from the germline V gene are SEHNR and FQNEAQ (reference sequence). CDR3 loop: CASSSTMANTEAFF. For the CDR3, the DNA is TGTGCCAGCAGCTCGACAATGGCAAACACTGAAGCTTTCTTT.

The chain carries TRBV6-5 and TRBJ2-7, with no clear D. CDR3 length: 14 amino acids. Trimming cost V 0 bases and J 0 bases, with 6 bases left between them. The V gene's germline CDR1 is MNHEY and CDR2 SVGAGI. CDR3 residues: CASSYSLGSYEQYF. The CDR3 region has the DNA TGTGCCAGCAGTTACTCGTTGGGCTCCTACGAGCAGTACTTC.

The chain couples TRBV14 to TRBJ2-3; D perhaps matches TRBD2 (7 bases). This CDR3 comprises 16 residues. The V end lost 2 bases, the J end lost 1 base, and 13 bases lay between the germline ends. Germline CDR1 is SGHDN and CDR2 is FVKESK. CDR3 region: CASSQTRGARTDTQYF. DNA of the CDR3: TGTGCCAGCAGCCAAACCCGGGGGGCTCGCACAGATACGCAGTATTTT. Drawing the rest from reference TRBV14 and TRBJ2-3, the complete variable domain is EAGVTQFPSHSVIEKGQTVTLRCDPISGHDNLYWYRRVMGKEIKFLLHFVKESKQDESGMPNNRFLAERTGGTYSTLKVQPAELEDSGVYFCASSQTRGARTDTQYFGPGTRLTVL.

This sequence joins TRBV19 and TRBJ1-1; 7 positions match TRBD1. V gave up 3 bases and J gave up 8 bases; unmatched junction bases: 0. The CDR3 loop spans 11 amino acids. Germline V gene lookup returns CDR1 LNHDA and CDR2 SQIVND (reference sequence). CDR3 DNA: TGTGCCAGTAGTATGGGACAGGAAGCTTTCTTT. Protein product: CASSMGQEAFF.

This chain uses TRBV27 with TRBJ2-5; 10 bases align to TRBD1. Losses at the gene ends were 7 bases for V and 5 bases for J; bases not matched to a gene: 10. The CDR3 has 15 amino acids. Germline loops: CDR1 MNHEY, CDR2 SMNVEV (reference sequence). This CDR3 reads CASTLSGQGSETQYF. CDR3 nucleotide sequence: TGTGCCAGCACATTATCGGGACAGGGGTCGGAGACCCAGTACTTC.

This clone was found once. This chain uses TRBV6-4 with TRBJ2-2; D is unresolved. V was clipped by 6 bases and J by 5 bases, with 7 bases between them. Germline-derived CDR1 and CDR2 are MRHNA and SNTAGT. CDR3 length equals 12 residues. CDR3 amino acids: CASRGRTGELFF. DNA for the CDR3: TGTGCCAGCAGAGGTCGGACCGGGGAGCTGTTTTTT.

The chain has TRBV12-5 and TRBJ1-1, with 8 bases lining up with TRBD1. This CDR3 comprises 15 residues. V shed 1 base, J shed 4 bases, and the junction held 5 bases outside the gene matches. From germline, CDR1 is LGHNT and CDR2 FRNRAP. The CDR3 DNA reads TGTGCTAGTGGTTTGGGGACAGGGAGGGTCACTGAAGCTTTCTTT. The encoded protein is CASGLGTGRVTEAFF.

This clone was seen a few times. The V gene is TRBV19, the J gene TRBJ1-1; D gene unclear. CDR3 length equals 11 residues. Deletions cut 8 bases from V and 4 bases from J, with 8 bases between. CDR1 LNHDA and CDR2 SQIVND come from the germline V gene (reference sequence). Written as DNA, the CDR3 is TGTGCCAGTGGGGTGGGCACTGAAGCTTTCTTT. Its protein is CASGVGTEAFF.

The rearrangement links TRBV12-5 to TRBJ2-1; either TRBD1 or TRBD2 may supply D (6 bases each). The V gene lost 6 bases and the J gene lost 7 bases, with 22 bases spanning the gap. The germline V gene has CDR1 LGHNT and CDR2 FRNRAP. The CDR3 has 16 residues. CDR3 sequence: CASGLTSGADRNEQFF. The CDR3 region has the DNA TGTGCTAGTGGCCTGACTTCGGGGGCCGATAGGAATGAGCAGTTCTTC.